This entry lists 11 T cell receptor beta chains sequenced from one sample in a study of blood T cell repertoires in COVID-19. TCRdb's copy holds only in-frame clones and misses some; the assay was immunoSEQ multiplex PCR. The repertoire includes 130,000 to 150,000 clones, roughly 90% of them detected once, and 2.3% sits in the top ten. The sequencing sample was made of peripheral blood. Every receptor here comes from a human donor in a cohort sampled during active COVID-19.

This chain joins TRBV7-8 and TRBJ1-1; 10 bases are a match to TRBD1. The CDR3 has 17 amino acids. The germline gives CDR1 SGHVS, CDR2 FQNEAQ. The junction had 10 bases not matched to a gene; V was cut back by 5 bases and J by 1 base. The CDR3 spells CASSQTGGPTGNTEAFF. The CDR3 bases are TGTGCCAGCAGCCAGACAGGGGGCCCCACCGGGAACACTGAAGCTTTCTTT. The full variable domain, completed using reference TRBV7-8 and TRBJ1-1, is GAGVSQSPRYKVAKRGQDVALRCDPISGHVSLFWYQQALGQGPEFLTYFQNEAQLDKSGLPSDRFFAERPEGSVSTLKIQRTQQEDSAVYLCASSQTGGPTGNTEAFFGQGTRLTVV.

This chain connects TRBV6-5 to TRBJ1-1; D is perhaps TRBD1 (5 bases). Germline V gene sequence: CDR1 MNHEY, CDR2 SVGAGI. Trimming removed 2 bases at V and 5 bases at J, with 9 bases between. The CDR3 is 13 amino acids. This CDR3 is CASSYLGGTEAFF. The CDR3 DNA reads TGTGCCAGCAGTTACCTTGGGGGGACTGAAGCTTTCTTT.

J is TRBJ2-4 and V is TRBV5-6; unclear D gene. The germline V gene has CDR1 SGHDT and CDR2 YYEEEE. This CDR3 region has 13 residues. The V gene lost 2 bases and the J gene lost 8 bases, with 11 bases spanning the gap. The CDR3 DNA is TGTGCCAGCAGCTTTAAAACCGGAGACATTCAGTACTTC. This gives the protein CASSFKTGDIQYF.

CDR3 sequence reads: CASSGGLALGELFF. The CDR3 DNA follows: TGTGCCAGCAGCGGGGGACTGGCGCTCGGGGAGCTGTTTTTT. This chain joins TRBV7-2 and TRBJ2-2; possibly TRBD2 for D (6 bases). Trimming left V 5 bases short and J 7 bases short, with 14 bases between. Germline CDR1 reads SGHTA; CDR2 reads FQGNSA. This CDR3 is 14 amino acids long.

The V and J genes are TRBV18 and TRBJ2-3; TRBD2 matches 11 bases. V shed 3 bases and J 6 bases; nucleotides not matched to a gene: 8. Per the germline V gene, CDR1 is KGHSH and CDR2 is LQKENI. This CDR3 region has 16 residues. CDR3 loop: CASSPGTSGLRDTQYF. The CDR3 nucleotides are TGTGCCAGCTCACCGGGGACTAGCGGTCTCCGGGATACGCAGTATTTT. Filled out from reference TRBV18 and TRBJ2-3, the complete variable domain reads NAGVMQNPRHLVRRRGQEARLRCSPMKGHSHVYWYRQLPEEGLKFMVYLQKENIIDESGMPKERFSAEFPKEGPSILRIQQVVRGDSAAYFCASSPGTSGLRDTQYFGPGTRLTVL.

The chain has TRBV27 and TRBJ2-7; 8 bases fit TRBD1. The CDR3 contains 13 residues. CDR1 and CDR2 (germline): MNHEY, SMNVEV (reference sequence). V gave up 6 bases and J gave up 0 bases; unmatched junction bases: 1. The CDR3 reads CASRTGGSYEQYF. DNA for the CDR3: TGTGCCAGCAGAACAGGGGGCTCCTACGAGCAGTACTTC.

This chain uses TRBV5-6 with TRBJ1-1, with D tentatively TRBD1 (6 bases). The CDR3 is 16 residues long. Trimming left V 4 bases short and J 4 bases short, with 20 bases between. Germline assignment: CDR1 SGHDT and CDR2 YYEEEE. In DNA, the CDR3 is TGTGCCAGCAGCCCGGGAGCGGGGGCTTGGGGCACTGAAGCTTTCTTT. Its protein is CASSPGAGAWGTEAFF.

CDR3 loop: CASSLSDRITDTQYF. In DNA, the CDR3 is TGCGCCAGCAGCTTATCAGACAGAATCACAGATACGCAGTATTTT. This rearrangement joins TRBV5-1 to TRBJ2-3, with D perhaps matching TRBD1 (5 bases). This CDR3 contains 15 residues. V was shortened by 2 bases and J by 2 bases, with 12 bases between the two germline ends. Per the germline V gene, CDR1 is SGHRS and CDR2 is YFSETQ.

The chain has TRBV3-1 (or the pseudogene TRBV3-2) and TRBJ2-3; weak D call: TRBD2 (5 bases). Germline loops: CDR1 LGHDT, CDR2 YNNKEL (reference sequence). V was clipped by 4 bases and J by 6 bases, with 17 bases between them. The CDR3 runs to 15 residues. CDR3 in DNA: TGTGCCAGCAGCCCCGGCGGGTACACCAGGGATACGCAGTATTTT. It yields the protein CASSPGGYTRDTQYF.

The chain has TRBV27 and TRBJ2-1; 13 bases match TRBD2. V dropped 5 bases and J dropped 0; count of bases not matched to a gene: 10. From germline, CDR1 is MNHEY and CDR2 SMNVEV (reference sequence). This CDR3 comprises 19 residues. The CDR3 loop is CASSRAGTSGTNSYNEQFF. The CDR3 DNA is TGTGCCAGCAGTCGAGCCGGGACTAGCGGGACCAACTCCTACAATGAGCAGTTCTTC.

The rearrangement uses TRBV7-9 and TRBJ2-2, with 10 bases that match TRBD1. Trimming took 5 bases from V and 4 from J; bases not matched to a gene: 1. This CDR3 contains 14 residues. Germline-derived CDR1 and CDR2 are SEHNR and FQNEAQ (reference sequence). CDR3 protein: CASSRTGGTGELFF. CDR3 DNA: TGTGCCAGCAGCCGGACAGGGGGCACCGGGGAGCTGTTTTTT.